The present T cell receptor (beta chain) was sequenced within a study of blood T cells in healthy people across ages. This CDR3 comprises 13 residues. The V end lost 3 bases, the J end lost 7 bases, and 12 bases lay between the germline ends. For the second PCR, which ran for 7 to 11 cycles, a sample-barcoded 5' primer and a J-beta primer mix were used. TCRdb analysed the 5' RACE reads with MiXCR anew, one entry per CDR3 protein. This repertoire shows 1,500,000 or so distinct CDR3 sequences, approximately 59% found once; its top ten account for under 8.5%. As for this clonotype: Its antigen is still unknown.

Whole-study findings and limits: The fall in TCR beta diversity per million T cells was roughly linear with age.

This TCR came from a man aged 18 to 30 in good health. The specimen was blood. J is TRBJ2-5 and V is TRBV12-3 or TRBV12-4, with D possibly being TRBD2 (6 bases). This chain's CDR3 is CASSFRVGGTQYF. The CDR3 nucleotides read TGTGCCAGCAGTTTTAGAGTGGGGGGGACCCAGTACTTC.